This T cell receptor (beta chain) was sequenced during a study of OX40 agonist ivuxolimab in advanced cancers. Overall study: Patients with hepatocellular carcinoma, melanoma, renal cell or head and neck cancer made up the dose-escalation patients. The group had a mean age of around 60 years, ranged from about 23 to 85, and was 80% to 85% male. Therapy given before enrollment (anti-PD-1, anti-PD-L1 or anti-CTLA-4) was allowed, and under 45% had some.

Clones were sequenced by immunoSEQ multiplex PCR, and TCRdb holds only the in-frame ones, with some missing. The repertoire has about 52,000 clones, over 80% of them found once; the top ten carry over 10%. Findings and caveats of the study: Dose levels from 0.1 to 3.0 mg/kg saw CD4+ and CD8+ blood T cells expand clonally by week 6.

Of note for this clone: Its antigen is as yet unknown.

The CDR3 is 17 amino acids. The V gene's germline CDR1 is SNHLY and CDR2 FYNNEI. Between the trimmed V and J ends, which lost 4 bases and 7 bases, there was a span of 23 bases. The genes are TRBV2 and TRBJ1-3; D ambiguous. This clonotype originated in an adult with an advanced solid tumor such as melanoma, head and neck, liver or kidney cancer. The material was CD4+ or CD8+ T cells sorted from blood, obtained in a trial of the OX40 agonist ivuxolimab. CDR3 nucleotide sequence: TGTGCCAGCAGTGTCCGGCGGCCCTCGACATTCCCGAACACCATATATTTT. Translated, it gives CASSVRRPSTFPNTIYF.